Included here is one T cell receptor beta chain sequence, with context. The sample comes from a study of T cell responses to AZD1222 COVID-19 vaccine. V was shortened by 5 bases and J by 11 bases, with 16 bases between the two germline ends. Germline V gene data show CDR1 as MNHEY and CDR2 as SMNVEV (reference sequence). This CDR3 region has 13 residues. The protocol was immunoSEQ multiplex PCR, while the TCRdb copy is restricted to in-frame clones and leaves out a portion. The sample has 85,000 to 110,000 clones; 80% to 90% are singletons. The rearrangement uses TRBV27 and TRBJ1-5; the D gene is possibly TRBD1 (6 bases). The clonotype originates from an adult in good health. Sequenced material: peripheral blood, taken on day 0 of AZD1222 vaccination. Written as DNA, the CDR3 is TGTGCCAGCAGTACCTCTAAACAGGGAACCCAGCATTTT. Its protein is CASSTSKQGTQHF.